This T cell receptor (beta chain) was recorded in a study of T cell changes during pregnancy in multiple sclerosis. The V end was cut by 5 bases, the J end by 2 bases, with 14 bases between. This CDR3 is built from 14 residues. CDR1 and CDR2 (germline): SGHDT, YYEEEE. TCRdb's copy holds only in-frame clones and misses some; the assay was immunoSEQ multiplex PCR. The data show 50,000 or so clones, approximately 95% seen once. This chain links TRBV5-6 with TRBJ2-7; a weak D match, TRBD1 (6 bases). This specimen was CD4+ T cells from peripheral blood mononuclear cells, taken in the third trimester of pregnancy. The sequence derives from a female donor with multiple sclerosis, enrolled in a pregnancy study. The CDR3, as DNA: TGTGCCAGCAGTCCCTCGGCAGGGGCCTACGAGCAGTACTTC. Translating it yields CASSPSAGAYEQYF.